The following is a T cell receptor beta chain sequence with its context. This sample was taken from a study of blood T cell repertoires in COVID-19. Study context: Sites in the United States, Italy and Spain provided acute and convalescent COVID-19 samples. The analysed material was cDNA or gDNA that came from T cells, B-cell-depleted T cells, or PBMCs.

Seattle's cohort entered during active infection and was followed longitudinally. The germline V and J ends were trimmed by 2 bases and 4 bases, with 11 bases remaining between them. Germline V gene sequence: CDR1 MNHEY, CDR2 SMNVEV (reference sequence). The CDR3 spans 15 residues. Original processing notes: Counts of nucleated cells, estimated from reference gene primer amplification, were obtained. Using immunoSEQ multiplex PCR, the repertoire was profiled, and TCRdb retains in-frame clones only, with some absent. The V and J calls and the clone size are those of that table, but D and trimming were determined from the DNA. Of some 300,000 clones in the sample, around nine tenths were seen once.

V is TRBV27 and J is TRBJ1-4; D is unresolved. This sequence originates from a woman aged 70 to 79 with COVID-19, enrolled during active disease. Material: peripheral blood. Here the CDR3 DNA reads TGTGCCAGCAGTTTACAGCCTGCGGGTAATGAAAAACTGTTTTTT. Translating gives CASSLQPAGNEKLFF.